This TCR beta chain is drawn from a study of blood T cell repertoires in COVID-19 (dated by TCRdb to about 2020). Concerning the study at large: Samples covering the acute and convalescent phases of COVID-19 were provided by collaborators in the United States, Italy and Spain. The prospective study material was composed of cDNA or gDNA derived from T cells, B-cell-depleted T cells, or PBMCs. Deeply sampled blood TCRbeta repertoires from subjects exposed to, actively infected with, or recovered from COVID-19 were included in the dataset. The repertoires were released in a freely available public database meant as a resource for research on the immune response to SARS-CoV-2. The samples were drawn from two sources: the first 160 participants of the ongoing ImmuneRACE study, and 1,200 or so subjects contributed by 6 global collaborators. Nearly every sample came with metadata listing a de-identified subject ID, COVID-19 status, age in years and sex. Where available, HLA class I and class II types were taken from metadata supplied by the sample provider and were not determined by assay-based typing.

Participants in the prospective study were enrolled through a virtual design, were aged roughly 18 to 100 years, and lived in approximately 25 United States geographic areas. In the prospective study, cohorts were assigned on the basis of participant-reported clinical history obtained from a screening survey and a study questionnaire. Recovered participants in ImmuneRACE Cohort 3 were defined by two consecutive negative NP/OP PCR tests, clearance by a healthcare professional, or resolution of symptoms. Each participant in the prospective study had whole blood, serum and a nasopharyngeal or oropharyngeal swab collected by mobile phlebotomists. Over a 2-month period, participants in the prospective study had the option of providing additional blood draws and questionnaires. Before DNA extraction, blood samples from the prospective study were shipped at room temperature or frozen. The CDR3, cysteine through phenylalanine, is 15 amino acids long. Only the CDR3 part of the read is kept: 45 bases, read in frame from the first base. CDR1 is given as MGHRA and CDR2 as YSYEKL, both from the germline V gene. Compared with germline, V lacks 2 bases and J lacks 4 bases; bases without a gene match: 5.

TCRbeta CDR3 regions were amplified from genomic DNA by means of the immunoSEQ Assay, a bias-controlled multiplex PCR. The paper's data handling went like this. Within the assay, amplification of reference gene primers was used to estimate how many nucleated cells each sample contained. To quantify the absolute abundance of each unique TCRbeta CDR3 rearrangement, sequence reads were collapsed and filtered. For each sample, productive Simpson clonality was calculated as the square root of Simpson's diversity index across productive rearrangements. In its TCRdb copy, this immuneACCESS table keeps in-frame sequences only and misses some clones. Where compared with another copy, unresolved V genes explain less than half of these, and the others have no known cause. The V and J calls and clone size were taken over from that table, and D and trimming were inferred from the DNA. Recorded for this sample are some 300,000 clones; 85% to 90% of them occurred a single time. Together, the top ten hold about 4.2% of the sample.

Note on this clone: Its binding antigen is unknown. Nothing much larger sits one base from this clone, and base qualities are not available.

The study at large found these results: The quantity of clinical and demographic metadata differed by source and by participant and was supplied without curation.

This chain joins TRBV4-1 to TRBJ1-2; 9 central nucleotides agree with TRBD1. The sequencing sample was made of PBMCs or T cells enriched from blood (not recorded which). This TCR came from a man under 40 who had recovered from COVID-19. The sequence in DNA is TGCGCCAGCAGCCAACCGGGACAGGGAGTCTATGGCTACACCTTC. Its protein reads: CASSQPGQGVYGYTF.